Presented here are 27 T cell receptor beta chains from one specimen sequenced in a study of CD8 T cells in Susac syndrome. Random-hexamer reverse transcription was applied to roughly 0.45 to 1 ug RNA. TCRdb passed the immunoSEQ multiplex PCR reads through MiXCR, listing each CDR3 protein once. The sample holds approximately 230,000 distinct CDR3 sequences, roughly 93% seen once. What was sequenced was CD4+ T cells from PBMCs. These receptor sequences come from a human donor with multiple sclerosis.

The chain links TRBV30 to TRBJ2-5, with TRBD2 matching 8 bases. The germline CDR1 and CDR2 sequences are GTSNPN and SVGIG (reference sequence). Trimming cost V 2 bases and J 5 bases; bases outside gene matches: 10. This CDR3 spans 15 amino acids. The CDR3 loop is CAWSPGGTGFETQYF. CDR3 nucleotide sequence: TGTGCCTGGAGTCCGGGGGGGACGGGTTTCGAGACCCAGTACTTC.

The DNA for the CDR3 is TGCAGCGTTGCCGGGGGCGCCAGGAAGACTGAAGCTTTCTTT. Residues: CSVAGGARKTEAFF. The J gene is TRBJ1-1, the V gene TRBV29-1, with D perhaps TRBD1 (6 bases). The CDR3 extends over 14 amino acids. CDR1 is SQVTM, CDR2 ANQGSEA, per germline. The germline V and J ends were trimmed by 4 bases and 5 bases, with 17 bases remaining between them.

This chain links TRBV20-1 with TRBJ2-3, with 10 bases identical to TRBD2. This CDR3 region has 14 residues. The V and J ends lost 6 bases and 5 bases, in that order; junction bases with no gene match: 8. CDR1 is DFQATT, CDR2 SNEGSKA, per germline (reference sequence). CDR3 DNA: TGCAGTGCGAGGCTAGCGGGAGTGGGAGATACGCAGTATTTT. Encoded protein: CSARLAGVGDTQYF.

The chain couples TRBV2 to TRBJ1-5; TRBD1 might be the D (6 bases). V shed 4 bases and J shed 6 bases, with 13 bases lying between them. The CDR3 sequence is 14 residues long. Germline CDR1 SNHLY, CDR2 FYNNEI. The CDR3 DNA reads TGTGCCAGCAGTGCAGGGGACGGTGGTCAGCCCCAGCATTTT. Translation: CASSAGDGGQPQHF.

Here the CDR3 reads CASSQATGVTTQETQYF. The CDR3 bases are TGTGCCAGCAGCCAAGCGACAGGGGTCACGACTCAAGAGACCCAGTACTTC. V and J are TRBV3-1 and TRBJ2-5; 8 bases match TRBD1. Germline values: CDR1 LGHDT, CDR2 YNNKEL (reference sequence). This CDR3 is built from 17 residues. Trimming removed 1 base from V and 2 bases from J; junction bases left unmatched: 9.

V gene TRBV3-1 combines with J gene TRBJ1-5; D possibly corresponds to TRBD1 (6 bases). Trimming removed 5 bases at V and 2 bases at J, with 16 bases between. CDR3 length: 16 residues. Germline CDR1 reads LGHDT; CDR2 reads YNNKEL (reference sequence). The CDR3 region has the DNA TGTGCCAGCAGCGAACGGGGGCGAGTGGGCAATCAGCCCCAGCATTTT. Amino acids: CASSERGRVGNQPQHF.

This clonotype was detected once. The chain joins TRBV14 to TRBJ2-6; no firm D call. The CDR3 totals 19 residues. Trimming stripped 5 bases from V and 0 bases from J, with 20 bases between. Germline-derived CDR1 and CDR2 are SGHDN and FVKESK. The DNA of the CDR3 is TGTGCCAGCAGCTACCGGACCGGAATGACATACTCTGGGGCCAACGTCCTGACTTTC. Amino acids: CASSYRTGMTYSGANVLTF.

This clonotype was observed once. The chain employs TRBV6-2 or TRBV6-3 and TRBJ2-3, with 8 bases aligning to TRBD2. V dropped 2 bases and J dropped 9; count of bases not matched to a gene: 7. The CDR3 is 14 residues long. CDR1 is MNHEY and CDR2 is SVGEGT in the germline V gene. As DNA, the CDR3 is TGTGCCAGCAGTTACGGGACTAGGTCGGGAACGCAGTATTTT. Amino acids: CASSYGTRSGTQYF.

This chain joins TRBV7-6 and TRBJ2-7; tentative D call: TRBD2 (5 bases). Germline loops: CDR1 SGHVS, CDR2 FNYEAQ. The CDR3 has 12 amino acids. V was pared by 5 bases and J by 3 bases, with 8 bases between. CDR3 amino acids: CASSHGDYEQYV. CDR3 in DNA: TGTGCCAGCAGCCACGGGGACTACGAGCAGTACGTC.

This sequence joins TRBV2 and TRBJ1-1; 7 positions match TRBD1. Germline loops: CDR1 SNHLY, CDR2 FYNNEI. V lost 4 bases, J lost 10 bases, and 9 bases stayed unmatched. CDR3 length equals 13 residues. The CDR3 spells CASSGQGGVSAFF. The CDR3 nucleotides read TGTGCCAGCAGTGGACAGGGTGGAGTATCAGCTTTCTTT.

V and J are TRBV6-5 and TRBJ2-3, with 9 bases lining up with TRBD1. The CDR3 covers 16 residues. Germline trimming cut 1 base from V and 2 bases from J; bases unmatched to any gene: 4. Germline V CDR1 and CDR2: MNHEY, SVGAGI. CDR3 nucleotide sequence: TGTGCCAGCAGTTACTTCACAGGGGGCTTCACAGATACGCAGTATTTT. It is translated as CASSYFTGGFTDTQYF.

The chain joins TRBV29-1 to TRBJ2-7, with 8 bases identical to TRBD2. The CDR3 extends over 13 amino acids. With V trimmed by 6 bases and J by 3 bases, 7 bases remained unmatched. Germline V gives CDR1 SQVTM, CDR2 ANQGSEA. CDR3 nucleotides: TGCAGCGTGAGGGAAAGCGGGGGCTACGAGCAGTACGTC. Translating it yields CSVRESGGYEQYV.

The rearrangement joins TRBV24-1 to TRBJ2-7; 7 bases line up with TRBD1. The CDR3 is 14 amino acids. Per germline, CDR1 KGHDR and CDR2 SFDVKD. The ends lost 2 bases at V and 6 bases at J; junction bases unmatched: 6. The CDR3 loop reads CATSDYIPGGEQYV. CDR3 coding DNA: TGTGCCACCAGTGATTACATCCCAGGGGGCGAGCAGTACGTC.

This chain joins TRBV20-1 and TRBJ1-1, with 8 bases fitting TRBD1. V was pared by 1 base and J by 3 bases, with 10 bases of the junction left unmatched. CDR1 and CDR2 (germline): DFQATT, SNEGSKA (reference sequence). The length of the CDR3 is 16 residues. This CDR3 reads CSARADLTGGDTEAFF. CDR3 DNA: TGCAGTGCTAGAGCCGATCTAACAGGGGGGGACACTGAAGCTTTCTTT.

The chain is built from TRBV6-1 and TRBJ2-3; TRBD1 agrees at 9 bases. CDR1 and CDR2 (germline): MNHNS, SASEGT. The CDR3 has 15 amino acids. The ends lost 2 bases at V and 3 bases at J; junction bases unmatched: 3. This CDR3 is CASSENRGRTDTQYF. The CDR3 region has the DNA TGTGCCAGCAGTGAAAACAGGGGGCGGACAGATACGCAGTATTTT.

The chain uses TRBV5-6 and TRBJ1-1, with D maybe TRBD1 (5 bases). There are 15 residues in the CDR3. V gave up 4 bases and J gave up 4 bases, with 17 bases separating them. Germline V lookup: CDR1 SGHDT, CDR2 YYEEEE. In DNA form, the CDR3 reads TGTGCCAGCAGCCTGGAGCGAAGGGGTGGCACTGAAGCTTTCTTT. It translates to CASSLERRGGTEAFF.

V is TRBV30 and J is TRBJ2-6; 8 bases are shared with TRBD1. The ends lost 7 bases at V and 0 bases at J; junction bases unmatched: 5. CDR3 length: 15 residues. The V gene's germline CDR1 is GTSNPN and CDR2 SVGIG (reference sequence). DNA for the CDR3: TGTGCCTCAGGGGGCGATGTCTCTGGGGCCAACGTCCTGACTTTC. Protein product: CASGGDVSGANVLTF.

This sequence joins TRBV27 and TRBJ2-1, with D maybe TRBD1 (5 bases). CDR1 and CDR2 (germline): MNHEY, SMNVEV (reference sequence). V was trimmed by 2 bases and J by 8 bases, leaving 16 bases between them. The CDR3 spans 15 residues. The CDR3 protein is CASSLGARVMDEQFF. The CDR3 DNA follows: TGTGCCAGCAGTTTAGGGGCCAGGGTCATGGATGAGCAGTTCTTC.

V usage is TRBV19 and J usage is TRBJ1-2, with unresolved D. V gave up 8 bases and J gave up 3 bases, with 13 bases separating them. Germline CDR1 reads LNHDA; CDR2 reads SQIVND (reference sequence). The CDR3 covers 13 residues. CDR3 sequence: CASQAQSHYGYTF. DNA for the CDR3: TGTGCCAGTCAAGCGCAGTCTCACTATGGCTACACCTTC.

The chain links TRBV6-2 or TRBV6-3 to TRBJ2-7; D is tentatively TRBD1 or TRBD2 (5 bases each). V lost 6 bases and J lost 6, with 18 bases in between. The CDR3 extends over 14 amino acids. Germline CDR1 MNHEY, CDR2 SVGEGT. The CDR3 DNA reads as TGTGCCAGCAGGACGACGGTATGGGGGTCCGAGCAGTACGTC. It codes for CASRTTVWGSEQYV.

The chain has TRBV23-1 and TRBJ2-7; the D gene could be TRBD1 or TRBD2 (5 bases each). TRBV23-1 is given ORF status, its function remaining uncertain. V shed 0 bases and J shed 5 bases, with 17 bases lying between them. This CDR3 contains 16 residues. The CDR3 reads CASSQSVQGELDEQYF. The CDR3 DNA reads as TGCGCCAGCAGTCAATCCGTGCAGGGAGAACTGGACGAGCAGTACTTC.

To note about this clonotype: Sequence at one end of the junction differs from germline and may be a read error. The chain couples TRBV20-1 to TRBJ2-7; the D is unclear. Looked up from germline, CDR1 is DFQATT and CDR2 is SNEGSKA (reference sequence). The CDR3 is 11 residues long. CDR3 residues: CSASILDSYNF. The DNA of the CDR3 is TGCAGTGCTAGTATACTCGATTCCTACAACTTC.

The genes are TRBV29-1 and TRBJ1-5; D uncertain. CDR3 length equals 13 residues. Germline V gene lookup returns CDR1 SQVTM and CDR2 ANQGSEA. Trimming stripped 4 bases from V and 0 bases from J, with 7 bases between. The CDR3 DNA is TGCAGCGTTGGGCAGAATAGCAATCAGCCCCAGCATTTT. Translating it yields CSVGQNSNQPQHF.

CDR3 amino acids: CASRKYSNQPQHF. CDR3 DNA sequence: TGTGCCAGCAGAAAGTATAGCAATCAGCCCCAGCATTTT. V and J are TRBV6-5 and TRBJ1-5; D is undetermined. Germline assignment: CDR1 MNHEY and CDR2 SVGAGI. The CDR3 is 13 residues long. The V and J ends lost 6 bases and 0 bases respectively, with 6 bases between them.

This sequence joins TRBV10-3 and TRBJ1-2, with 9 positions matching TRBD1. V gave up 5 bases and J gave up 2 bases; unmatched junction bases: 6. This CDR3 is built from 15 residues. Germline CDR1 and CDR2: ENHRY and SYGVKD. CDR3 coding DNA: TGTGCCATCAGTAAGGCGGACAGGGGAAACTATGGCTACACCTTC. Protein product: CAISKADRGNYGYTF.

The chain is built from TRBV12-3 or TRBV12-4 and TRBJ1-3; possibly TRBD1 for D (6 bases). V lost 9 bases to trimming and J lost 2 bases, with 14 bases between them. This CDR3 spans 14 amino acids. For the CDR3, the DNA is TGTGCCAGTAGCCCCGGGACAACTGGAAACACCATATATTTT. It encodes CASSPGTTGNTIYF.

In DNA, the CDR3 is TGTGCCAGTAGTGTCTGGACAGGATTAGCCAAAAACATTCAGTACTTC. This sequence encodes CASSVWTGLAKNIQYF. This chain joins TRBV19 and TRBJ2-4; TRBD1 matches at 7 bases. Germline V gene data show CDR1 as LNHDA and CDR2 as SQIVND (reference sequence). The CDR3 extends over 16 amino acids. Losses at the gene ends were 5 bases for V and 0 bases for J; bases not matched to a gene: 7. Together with reference TRBV19 and TRBJ2-4, the CDR3 gives the full variable domain: DGGITQSPKYLFRKEGQNVTLSCEQNLNHDAMYWYRQDPGQGLRLIYYSQIVNDFQKGDIAEGYSVSREKKESFPLTVTSAQKNPTAFYLCASSVWTGLAKNIQYFGAGTRLSVL.